This T cell receptor (beta chain) was profiled in a study of blood T cell repertoires in COVID-19. Study-wide context: T cells, B-cell-depleted T cells, or PBMCs provided the cDNA or gDNA that served as material.

Original data processing: The assay estimated nucleated cells by amplifying reference gene primers. TCRdb keeps only in-frame clones here, not all; method: immunoSEQ multiplex PCR. From that table come the V and J calls and clone size; the DNA was used to work out D and trimming. Here the sample spans around 250,000 clones, 84% being singletons. This TCR was recovered from a woman in her forties who had recovered from COVID-19. Input material: peripheral blood.

CDR3 nucleotide sequence: TGCAGCGCGCTCCCCTACAATGAGCAGTTCTTC. Its protein product is CSALPYNEQFF. The chain employs TRBV20-1 and TRBJ2-1; unclear D gene. Looked up from germline, CDR1 is DFQATT and CDR2 is SNEGSKA (reference sequence). The CDR3 covers 11 residues.